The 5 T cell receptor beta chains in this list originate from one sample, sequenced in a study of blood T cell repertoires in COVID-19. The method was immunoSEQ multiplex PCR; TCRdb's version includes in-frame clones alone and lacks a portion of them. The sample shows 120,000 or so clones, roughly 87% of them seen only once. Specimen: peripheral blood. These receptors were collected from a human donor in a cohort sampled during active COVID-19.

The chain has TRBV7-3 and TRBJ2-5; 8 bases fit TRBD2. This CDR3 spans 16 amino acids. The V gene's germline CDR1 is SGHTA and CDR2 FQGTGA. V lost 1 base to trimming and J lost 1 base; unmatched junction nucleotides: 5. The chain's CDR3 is CASSLKGGGSQETQYF. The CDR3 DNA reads TGTGCCAGCAGCTTAAAGGGCGGGGGGTCCCAAGAGACCCAGTACTTC.

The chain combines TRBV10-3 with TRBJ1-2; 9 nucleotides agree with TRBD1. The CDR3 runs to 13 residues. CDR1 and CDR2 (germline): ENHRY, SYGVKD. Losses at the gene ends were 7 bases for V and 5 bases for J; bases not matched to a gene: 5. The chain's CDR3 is CAITWDRDYGYTF. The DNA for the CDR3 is TGTGCCATCACCTGGGACAGGGATTATGGCTACACCTTC.

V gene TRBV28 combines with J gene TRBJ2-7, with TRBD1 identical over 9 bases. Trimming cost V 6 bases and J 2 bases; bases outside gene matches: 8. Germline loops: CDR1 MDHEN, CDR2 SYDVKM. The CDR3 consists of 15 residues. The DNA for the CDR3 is TGTGCCAGCAGACCTGGGACAGGGAGAACCTACGAGCAGTACTTC. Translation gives CASRPGTGRTYEQYF. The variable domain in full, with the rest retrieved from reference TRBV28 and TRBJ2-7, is DVKVTQSSRYLVKRTGEKVFLECVQDMDHENMFWYRQDPGLGLRLIYFSYDVKMKEKGDIPEGYSVSREKKERFSLILESASTNQTSMYLCASRPGTGRTYEQYFGPGTRLTVT.

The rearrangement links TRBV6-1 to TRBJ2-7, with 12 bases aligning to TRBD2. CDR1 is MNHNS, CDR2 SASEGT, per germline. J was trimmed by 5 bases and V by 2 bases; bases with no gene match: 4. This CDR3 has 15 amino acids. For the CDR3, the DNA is TGTGCCAGCAGTGAAATTGGACTAGCGGGACACGAGCAGTACTTC. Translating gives CASSEIGLAGHEQYF.

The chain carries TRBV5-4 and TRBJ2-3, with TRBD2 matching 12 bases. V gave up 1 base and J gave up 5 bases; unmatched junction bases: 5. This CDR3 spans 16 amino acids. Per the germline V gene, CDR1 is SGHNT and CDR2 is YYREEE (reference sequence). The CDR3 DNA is TGTGCCAGCAGCTTGATGACTAGCGGGAGCCTAGATACGCAGTATTTT. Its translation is CASSLMTSGSLDTQYF.